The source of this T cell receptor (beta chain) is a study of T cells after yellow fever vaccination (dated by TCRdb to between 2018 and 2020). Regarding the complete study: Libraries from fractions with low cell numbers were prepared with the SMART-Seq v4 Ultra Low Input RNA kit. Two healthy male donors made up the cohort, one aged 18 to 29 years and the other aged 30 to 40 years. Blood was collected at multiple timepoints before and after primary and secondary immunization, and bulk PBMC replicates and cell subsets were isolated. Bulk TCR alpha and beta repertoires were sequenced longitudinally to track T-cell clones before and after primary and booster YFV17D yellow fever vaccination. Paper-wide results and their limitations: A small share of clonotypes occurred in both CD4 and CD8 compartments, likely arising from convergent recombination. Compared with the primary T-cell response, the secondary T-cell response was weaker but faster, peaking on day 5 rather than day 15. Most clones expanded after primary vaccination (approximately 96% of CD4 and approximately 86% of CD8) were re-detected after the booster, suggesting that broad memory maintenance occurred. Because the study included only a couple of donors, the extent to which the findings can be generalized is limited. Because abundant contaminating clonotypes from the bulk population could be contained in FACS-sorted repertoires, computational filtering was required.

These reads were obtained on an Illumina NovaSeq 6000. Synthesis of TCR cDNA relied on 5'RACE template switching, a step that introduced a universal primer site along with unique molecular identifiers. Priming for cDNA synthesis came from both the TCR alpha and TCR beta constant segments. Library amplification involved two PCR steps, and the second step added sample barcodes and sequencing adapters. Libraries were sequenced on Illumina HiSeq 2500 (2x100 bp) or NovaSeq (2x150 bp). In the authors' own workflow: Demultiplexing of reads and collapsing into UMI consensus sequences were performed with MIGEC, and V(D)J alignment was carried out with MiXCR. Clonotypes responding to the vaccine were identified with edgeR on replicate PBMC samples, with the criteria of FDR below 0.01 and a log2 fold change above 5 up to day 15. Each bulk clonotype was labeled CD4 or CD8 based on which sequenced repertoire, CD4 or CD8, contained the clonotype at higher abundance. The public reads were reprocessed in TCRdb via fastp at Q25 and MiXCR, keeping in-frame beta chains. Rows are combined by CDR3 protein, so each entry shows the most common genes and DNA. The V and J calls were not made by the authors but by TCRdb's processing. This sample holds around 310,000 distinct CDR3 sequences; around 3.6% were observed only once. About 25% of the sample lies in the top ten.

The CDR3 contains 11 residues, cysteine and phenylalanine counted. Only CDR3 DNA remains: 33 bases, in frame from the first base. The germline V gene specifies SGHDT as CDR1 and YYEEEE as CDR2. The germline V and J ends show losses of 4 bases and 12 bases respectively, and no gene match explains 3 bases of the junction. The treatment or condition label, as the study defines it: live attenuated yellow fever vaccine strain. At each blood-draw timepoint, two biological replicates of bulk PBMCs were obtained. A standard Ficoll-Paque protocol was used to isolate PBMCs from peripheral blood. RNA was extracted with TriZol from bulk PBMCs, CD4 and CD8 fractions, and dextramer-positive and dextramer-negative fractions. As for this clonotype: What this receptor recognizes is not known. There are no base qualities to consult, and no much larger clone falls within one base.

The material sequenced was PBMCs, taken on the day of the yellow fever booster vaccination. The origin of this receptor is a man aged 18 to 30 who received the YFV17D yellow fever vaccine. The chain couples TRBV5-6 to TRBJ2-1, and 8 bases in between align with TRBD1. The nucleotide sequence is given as TGTGCCAGCAGCAGGGACAGGAGGCAGTTCTTC. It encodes CASSRDRRQFF.